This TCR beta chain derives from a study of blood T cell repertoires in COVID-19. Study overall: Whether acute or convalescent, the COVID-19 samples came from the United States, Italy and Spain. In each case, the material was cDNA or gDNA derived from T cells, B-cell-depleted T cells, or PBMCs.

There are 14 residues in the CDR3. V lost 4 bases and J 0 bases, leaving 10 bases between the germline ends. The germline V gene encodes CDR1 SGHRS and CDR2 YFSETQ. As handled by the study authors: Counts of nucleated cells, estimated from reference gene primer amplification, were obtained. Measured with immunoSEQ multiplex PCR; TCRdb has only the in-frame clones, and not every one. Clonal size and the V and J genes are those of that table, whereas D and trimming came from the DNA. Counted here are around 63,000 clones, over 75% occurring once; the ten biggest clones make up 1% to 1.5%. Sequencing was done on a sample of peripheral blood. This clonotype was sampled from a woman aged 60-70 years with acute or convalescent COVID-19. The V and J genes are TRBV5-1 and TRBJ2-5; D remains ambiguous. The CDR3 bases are TGCGCCAGCAGCCCCGCTGGCAACCAAGAGACCCAGTACTTC. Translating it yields CASSPAGNQETQYF.